The 29 T cell receptor beta chains in this list originate from one sample, sequenced in a study of cytomegalovirus exposure and HLA in healthy donors. PCR employed 60 Vbeta and 13 Jbeta primers. Method: immunoSEQ multiplex PCR; TCRdb's copy keeps in-frame clones and lacks some. The data show some 130,000 clones, around four fifths seen once. Sequencing input: PBMCs. The receptors were gathered from a male donor in good health and CMV-seropositive.

The chain employs TRBV4-2 and TRBJ2-1; D not certain. V was trimmed by 0 bases and J by 8 bases, leaving 8 bases between them. The germline V gene encodes CDR1 LGHNA and CDR2 YNFKEQ. This CDR3 is 13 amino acids long. The CDR3 protein is CASSQDFEDEQFF. In nucleotides, the CDR3 is TGTGCCAGCAGCCAAGATTTTGAGGATGAGCAGTTCTTC.

CDR3 in amino acids: CASSLASGRPNEQFF. CDR3 DNA: TGTGCCAGCAGCTTAGCTAGCGGGAGGCCCAATGAGCAGTTCTTC. This chain links TRBV7-6 with TRBJ2-1, with 10 bases lining up with TRBD2. Trimming took 0 bases from V and 6 from J; bases not matched to a gene: 2. Germline CDR1 is SGHVS and CDR2 is FNYEAQ. This CDR3 region has 15 residues. Full variable domain (outside the CDR3, taken from reference TRBV7-6 and TRBJ2-1): GAGVSQSPRYKVTKRGQDVALRCDPISGHVSLYWYRQALGQGPEFLTYFNYEAQQDKSGLPNDRFSAERPEGSISTLTIQRTEQRDSAMYRCASSLASGRPNEQFFGPGTRLTVL.

This chain connects TRBV11-2 to TRBJ1-2; 9 nucleotides align to TRBD1. The CDR3 runs 16 residues. Germline values: CDR1 SGHAT, CDR2 FQNNGV. Trimming took 4 bases from V and 6 from J; bases not matched to a gene: 12. CDR3 nucleotide sequence: TGTGCCAGCAGCTCCCCGATGGGGACAGGGTCTCATGGCTACACCTTC. This translates into CASSSPMGTGSHGYTF.

The chain carries TRBV27 and TRBJ1-6, with 7 bases that match TRBD1. This CDR3 region has 15 residues. With V trimmed by 8 bases and J by 0 bases, 4 bases remained unmatched. Germline CDR1 and CDR2: MNHEY and SMNVEV (reference sequence). DNA for the CDR3: TGTGCCAGCGCGGACAGGAGCTCCTATAATTCACCCCTCCACTTT. Its protein product is CASADRSSYNSPLHF.

The genes are TRBV14 and TRBJ1-1, with D maybe TRBD1 (6 bases). Trimming took 4 bases from V and 1 from J, leaving 13 bases between them. Germline V lookup: CDR1 SGHDN, CDR2 FVKESK. This CDR3 region has 15 residues. CDR3 amino acids: CASSLLRGGNTEAFF. The CDR3 DNA reads TGTGCCAGCAGCCTCCTACGAGGGGGGAACACTGAAGCTTTCTTT.

This clone has only a few counts. The V and J genes are TRBV5-1 and TRBJ2-2, with a possible D match to TRBD2 (5 bases). V was clipped by 2 bases and J by 2 bases, with 13 bases between them. The CDR3 totals 16 residues. Germline lookup yields CDR1 SGHRS and CDR2 YFSETQ. Here the CDR3 reads CASSFRGLDNTGELFF. CDR3 nucleotides: TGCGCCAGCAGCTTTAGAGGGCTAGATAACACCGGGGAGCTGTTTTTT.

This clone has just a few counts. The chain joins TRBV27 to TRBJ2-5; 8 positions agree with TRBD1. The J call may not be correct, given that the DNA end is closer to TRBJ2-7. This CDR3 comprises 16 residues. In germline, CDR1 is MNHEY, CDR2 SMNVEV (reference sequence). This CDR3 is CASSLSWRQGSYEQYF. DNA for the CDR3: TGTGCCAGCAGTTTATCGTGGAGACAGGGGTCCTACGAGCAGTACTTC.

This clone occurred a few times. The rearrangement uses TRBV4-1 and TRBJ2-7; 9 positions agree with TRBD2. Trimming took 0 bases from V and 4 from J; bases not matched to a gene: 4. This CDR3 comprises 15 residues. Germline CDR1 and CDR2: MGHRA and YSYEKL. In DNA form, the CDR3 reads TGCGCCAGCAGCCAAGATGGGACTAGCTGGTACGAGCAGTACTTC. This translates into CASSQDGTSWYEQYF.

J is TRBJ2-3 and V is TRBV6-1; D not certain. V was shortened by 0 bases and J by 5 bases, with 6 bases between the two germline ends. CDR1 and CDR2 (germline): MNHNS, SASEGT. CDR3 length equals 13 residues. This CDR3 is CASSEAFKDTQYF. The CDR3 bases are TGTGCCAGCAGTGAAGCCTTTAAAGATACGCAGTATTTT.

The chain has TRBV28 and TRBJ1-3, with 9 bases matching TRBD1. V gave up 8 bases and J gave up 5 bases; unmatched junction bases: 7. Germline V gene data show CDR1 as MDHEN and CDR2 as SYDVKM. The CDR3 sequence is 14 residues long. CDR3 loop: CASGTGRMRNTIYF. In nucleotides, the CDR3 is TGTGCCAGCGGGACAGGGAGAATGAGAAACACCATATATTTT.

This clone is a singleton in its sample. The rearrangement joins TRBV7-8 to TRBJ2-5; a possible D gene is TRBD1 (5 bases). The DNA end favors TRBJ2-7, so the J call may be wrong. The CDR3 has 14 amino acids. The germline gives CDR1 SGHVS, CDR2 FQNEAQ. For the CDR3, the DNA is TGTGCCAGCAGCTTAGCCGTGTGGGGCGACGAGCAGTACTTC. It translates to CASSLAVWGDEQYF.

With respect to this clone: It is unclear where the CDR3 begins or ends on the DNA, so no DNA is shown, and the CDR3 is as TCRdb lists it. The chain recombines TRBV11-2 with TRBJ1-1; TRBD1, as called in the table, went unchecked against the DNA. Termini included, the CDR3 measures 11 amino acids. Germline lookup yields CDR1 SGHAT and CDR2 FQNNGV. The CDR3 loop reads CASSFGQGAFF.

The genes are TRBV4-2 and TRBJ1-6, with D tentatively TRBD1 (6 bases). Trimming took 2 bases from V and 6 from J, leaving 17 bases between them. CDR3 size: 17 residues. Germline CDR1 reads LGHNA; CDR2 reads YNFKEQ. The DNA for the CDR3 is TGTGCCAGCAGCCAATCCTACGCCAGGGACATTAATTCACCCCTCCACTTT. The encoded protein is CASSQSYARDINSPLHF.

The chain uses TRBV6-5 and TRBJ1-6, with a tentative D call TRBD1 (5 bases). The CDR3 is made up of 15 amino acids. The germline V gene has CDR1 MNHEY and CDR2 SVGAGI. The V gene lost 2 bases and the J gene lost 10 bases, with 15 bases spanning the gap. The DNA of the CDR3 is TGTGCCAGCAGTTACGGGCCGGGGGGGGAATCACCCCTCCACTTT. It yields the protein CASSYGPGGESPLHF.

The CDR3 coding sequence is TGTGCCAGCAGCGTAGCTATCACGGGGGCAGATACGCAGTATTTT. As protein: CASSVAITGADTQYF. The gene calls are TRBV9 and TRBJ2-3, with D possibly matching TRBD2 (6 bases). The CDR3 is made up of 15 amino acids. V was clipped by 0 bases and J by 4 bases, with 12 bases between them. Germline V CDR1 and CDR2: SGDLS, YYNGEE.

Turning to this clone: The identical CDR3 is also encoded by other nucleotide sequences in the sample. The CDR3 DNA reads TGTGCCAGCGGCCCCTACGAGCAGTACTTC. Its translation: CASGPYEQYF. The gene calls are TRBV28 and TRBJ2-7; D gene unclear. This CDR3 has 10 residues. Germline V CDR1 and CDR2: MDHEN, SYDVKM. V was shortened by 8 bases and J by 2 bases, with 4 bases between the two germline ends.

V usage is TRBV23-1 and J usage is TRBJ2-7; D is uncertain. TRBV23-1 is reported as an ORF; its role is uncertain. This CDR3 is 11 amino acids long. V was trimmed by 3 bases and J by 4 bases, leaving 4 bases between them. The CDR3 loop reads CASSQRYEQYF. The CDR3 DNA follows: TGCGCCAGCAGTCAGCGATACGAGCAGTACTTC.

V and J are TRBV19 and TRBJ2-2; the match to TRBD2 covers 7 bases. Germline trimming cut 1 base from V and 7 bases from J; bases unmatched to any gene: 12. Per the germline V gene, CDR1 is LNHDA and CDR2 is SQIVND (reference sequence). The CDR3 contains 17 residues. DNA for the CDR3: TGTGCCAGTAGTATAGGAGAAGCGGGGCTAAGAGGCGGGGAGCTGTTTTTT. It specifies CASSIGEAGLRGGELFF.

This clone was seen a handful of times. The chain uses TRBV29-1 and TRBJ2-3, with TRBD2 matching 11 bases. CDR3 length: 18 amino acids. V lost 0 bases and J lost 5; bases outside the gene matches: 13. Germline CDR1 SQVTM, CDR2 ANQGSEA. This chain's CDR3 is CSVEEGRRLAGTVDTQYF. CDR3 DNA sequence: TGCAGCGTTGAAGAGGGGAGGAGACTAGCGGGAACCGTAGATACGCAGTATTTT.

This rearrangement joins TRBV27 to TRBJ2-6, with 7 bases aligning to TRBD1. V shed 6 bases, J shed 0 bases, and the junction held 8 bases outside the gene matches. Germline V CDR1 and CDR2: MNHEY, SMNVEV (reference sequence). CDR3 size: 17 residues. The DNA of the CDR3 is TGTGCCAGCAGAATGGGGACAGATCTCTCTGGGGCCAACGTCCTGACTTTC. Translating gives CASRMGTDLSGANVLTF.

V and J are TRBV19 and TRBJ2-5; 10 bases line up with TRBD2. Germline V gene sequence: CDR1 LNHDA, CDR2 SQIVND (reference sequence). V lost 2 bases to trimming and J lost 1 base; unmatched junction nucleotides: 4. The CDR3 is made up of 16 amino acids. This CDR3 is CASSISGTSVQETQYF. For the CDR3, the DNA is TGTGCCAGTAGTATATCCGGGACTAGCGTCCAAGAGACCCAGTACTTC.

V is TRBV4-3 and J is TRBJ1-6; 8 bases are a match to TRBD1. Germline assignment: CDR1 LGHNA and CDR2 YSLEER. The CDR3 covers 14 residues. V lost 5 bases to trimming and J lost 6 bases; unmatched junction nucleotides: 3. The CDR3 is CASSGGQGNSPLHF. DNA for the CDR3: TGCGCCAGCAGCGGCGGACAGGGTAATTCACCCCTCCACTTT.

The chain has TRBV27 and TRBJ2-6, with D hard to call. There are 16 residues in the CDR3. V was cut by 6 bases and J by 0 bases, with 12 bases left in between. The germline V gene encodes CDR1 MNHEY and CDR2 SMNVEV (reference sequence). CDR3 nucleotides: TGTGCCAGCAGCCGGTCCCGTAACTCTGGGGCCAACGTCCTGACTTTC. Protein sequence: CASSRSRNSGANVLTF.

The chain employs TRBV5-4 and TRBJ2-3, with D perhaps matching TRBD2 (6 bases). V lost 1 base and J 2 bases, leaving 11 bases between the germline ends. The CDR3 is 15 residues long. Germline V gene data show CDR1 as SGHNT and CDR2 as YYREEE (reference sequence). The CDR3 protein is CASSLRLDSTDTQYF. Written as DNA, the CDR3 is TGTGCCAGCAGCTTGCGACTAGACTCCACAGATACGCAGTATTTT.

The V gene is TRBV19, the J gene TRBJ2-7, with 8 bases aligning to TRBD1. The junction had 11 bases not matched to a gene; V was cut back by 7 bases and J by 3 bases. The germline CDR1 and CDR2 sequences are LNHDA and SQIVND (reference sequence). This CDR3 is 15 amino acids long. CDR3 sequence: CASTLGQGQVYEQYF. For the CDR3, the DNA is TGTGCCAGTACCCTCGGACAGGGCCAAGTCTACGAGCAGTACTTC.

This rearrangement joins TRBV28 to TRBJ1-5; D call uncertain. The V end was cut by 5 bases, the J end by 4 bases, with 3 bases between. The CDR3 has 11 residues. Germline assignment: CDR1 MDHEN and CDR2 SYDVKM. Here the CDR3 DNA reads TGTGCCAGCAGTCTGAATCAGCCCCAGCATTTT. Protein product: CASSLNQPQHF.

In this sample, this clone turned up a few times. V and J are TRBV5-6 and TRBJ2-7; D gene uncertain. V shed 4 bases and J shed 3 bases, with 11 bases lying between them. Per germline, CDR1 SGHDT and CDR2 YYEEEE. The CDR3 is 13 amino acids. The DNA of the CDR3 is TGTGCCAGCAGCGACCCGGGTCGCTACGAGCAGTACTTC. Translating gives CASSDPGRYEQYF.

This rearrangement joins TRBV18 to TRBJ2-1; 7 bases line up with TRBD1. The ends lost 3 bases at V and 10 bases at J; junction bases unmatched: 6. The CDR3 contains 13 residues. CDR1 KGHSH and CDR2 LQKENI come from the germline V gene. The CDR3 spells CASSPQGVGEQFF. The CDR3 nucleotides read TGTGCCAGCTCACCGCAGGGGGTGGGGGAGCAGTTCTTC.

This clone has just one count. The chain uses TRBV19 and TRBJ1-6; D gene uncertain. The CDR3 sequence is 15 residues long. Germline V gives CDR1 LNHDA, CDR2 SQIVND (reference sequence). The ends were cut back, 7 bases at V and 7 bases at J, with 17 bases in the middle. The CDR3 loop reads CASTPAGGINSPLHF. CDR3 nucleotide sequence: TGTGCCAGTACCCCCGCGGGAGGGATCAATTCACCCCTCCACTTT.